These 30 T cell receptor beta chains came from one sample sequenced in a study of blood T cell repertoires in COVID-19. Here immunoSEQ multiplex PCR was the method, and the copy in TCRdb shows in-frame clones only, minus some. The sample has over 200,000 clones; 85% to 90% are singletons. Sequenced sample: PBMCs or T cells enriched from blood (not recorded which). All receptors come from a man younger than 30 who had recovered from COVID-19.

The chain joins TRBV30 to TRBJ1-4, with 7 bases aligning to TRBD1. V lost 2 bases, J lost 10 bases, and 7 bases stayed unmatched. The CDR3 is 13 amino acids. The germline gives CDR1 GTSNPN, CDR2 SVGIG (reference sequence). The CDR3 reads CAWSSRQGGKLFF. For the CDR3, the DNA is TGTGCCTGGAGTTCGCGACAGGGTGGAAAACTGTTTTTT.

The chain uses TRBV5-5 and TRBJ2-2; TRBD2 matches 7 bases. Trimming took 2 bases from V and 0 from J; bases not matched to a gene: 4. CDR3 size: 16 residues. Germline values: CDR1 SGHKS, CDR2 YYEKEE (reference sequence). The chain's CDR3 is CASSFGGGSNTGELFF. CDR3 nucleotide sequence: TGTGCCAGCAGCTTTGGGGGAGGGTCGAACACCGGGGAGCTGTTTTTT.

V usage is TRBV6-5 and J usage is TRBJ1-1; a weak D match, TRBD1 (5 bases). V was pared by 2 bases and J by 5 bases, with 12 bases between. Germline CDR1 MNHEY, CDR2 SVGAGI. This CDR3 has 14 amino acids. CDR3 in amino acids: CASSYGPGGTEAFF. In DNA form, the CDR3 reads TGTGCCAGCAGTTACGGTCCGGGGGGTACTGAAGCTTTCTTT.

This clone showed up just a few times. The chain combines TRBV12-5 with TRBJ1-5, with 10 bases aligning to TRBD1. Per the germline V gene, CDR1 is LGHNT and CDR2 is FRNRAP. After removal of 6 bases from V and 1 base from J, the junction contained 6 bases not matched to a gene. The CDR3 spans 16 residues. This chain's CDR3 is CASGRDRGSSNQPQHF. In DNA, the CDR3 is TGTGCTAGTGGAAGGGACAGGGGATCGAGCAATCAGCCCCAGCATTTT.

The rearrangement uses TRBV30 and TRBJ2-1; D is undetermined. The germline V gene encodes CDR1 GTSNPN and CDR2 SVGIG (reference sequence). This CDR3 contains 15 residues. V was cut by 1 base and J by 4 bases, with 14 bases left in between. CDR3 nucleotides: TGTGCCTGGAGTGCAAGCGCCACCCGTTACAATGAGCAGTTCTTC. As protein: CAWSASATRYNEQFF.

V is TRBV5-1 and J is TRBJ2-7, with 10 bases matching TRBD2. The CDR3 is made up of 14 amino acids. Trimming cost V 7 bases and J 5 bases; bases outside gene matches: 9. Germline V gives CDR1 SGHRS, CDR2 YFSETQ. CDR3 DNA sequence: TGCGCCAGCCAATTCTTAGCGGGGGGTAACGAGCAGTACTTC. Translated, it gives CASQFLAGGNEQYF. The whole variable domain, filled in from reference TRBV5-1 and TRBJ2-7, reads KAGVTQTPRYLIKTRGQQVTLSCSPISGHRSVSWYQQTPGQGLQFLFEYFSETQRNKGNFPGRFSGRQFSNSRSEMNVSTLELGDSALYLCASQFLAGGNEQYFGPGTRLTVT.

V is TRBV30 and J is TRBJ1-1; 8 nucleotides agree with TRBD1. Germline V gene lookup returns CDR1 GTSNPN and CDR2 SVGIG (reference sequence). The CDR3 is 13 residues long. With V trimmed by 2 bases and J by 11 bases, 10 bases remained unmatched. The CDR3 DNA reads TGTGCCTGGAGTCCAAGGACAGGGATAAGGGCTTTCTTT. This sequence encodes CAWSPRTGIRAFF.

The sample holds one count of this clone. The chain recombines TRBV19 with TRBJ2-5; weak D call: TRBD2 (5 bases). The CDR3 extends over 12 amino acids. Trimming stripped 9 bases from V and 5 bases from J, with 13 bases between. From germline, CDR1 is LNHDA and CDR2 SQIVND (reference sequence). The CDR3 bases are TGTGCCAGCGCAAGAGGAGGCGAGACCCAGTACTTC. It specifies CASARGGETQYF.

This clone appeared once. This chain joins TRBV28 and TRBJ1-3; 7 bases agree with TRBD1. Trimming at V came to 7 bases and at J to 7 bases, leaving 7 bases not matched to a gene. The CDR3 loop spans 13 amino acids. The germline V gene encodes CDR1 MDHEN and CDR2 SYDVKM. The CDR3: CASTAGTENTIYF. The CDR3 DNA is TGTGCCAGCACCGCCGGGACAGAGAACACCATATATTTT.

The chain couples TRBV7-2 to TRBJ1-3; TRBD1 might be the D (5 bases). The germline CDR1 and CDR2 sequences are SGHTA and FQGNSA. The CDR3 sequence is 14 residues long. The V and J ends lost 3 bases and 6 bases respectively, with 12 bases between them. CDR3 amino acids: CASSFDRSLNTIYF. CDR3 nucleotides: TGTGCCAGCAGCTTCGACAGAAGTTTAAACACCATATATTTT.

Remarks on this clone: The same CDR3 arises from other DNA sequences in this sample as well. CDR3 in DNA: TGTGCCTGGAGTGTACAGGGGGGGAATTCACCCCTCCACTTT. Residues: CAWSVQGGNSPLHF. J is TRBJ1-6 and V is TRBV30; 8 positions match TRBD1. V was clipped by 0 bases and J by 7 bases; unmatched bases: 2. Germline CDR1 GTSNPN, CDR2 SVGIG (reference sequence). The CDR3 covers 14 residues. The complete variable domain, with remaining parts taken from reference TRBV30 and TRBJ1-6, reads SQTIHQWPATLVQPVGSPLSLECTVEGTSNPNLYWYRQAAGRGLQLLFYSVGIGQISSEVPQNLSASRPQDRQFILSSKKLLLSDSGFYLCAWSVQGGNSPLHFGNGTRLTVT.

The chain is built from TRBV7-9 and TRBJ2-3; TRBD2 agrees at 11 bases. Trimming removed 8 bases from V and 2 bases from J; junction bases left unmatched: 9. The CDR3 sequence is 16 residues long. Germline V gene lookup returns CDR1 SEHNR and CDR2 FQNEAQ (reference sequence). The CDR3 is CASRGTSGTNTDTQYF. The CDR3 DNA sequence: TGTGCCAGCCGAGGGACTAGCGGAACCAACACAGATACGCAGTATTTT.

CDR3 nucleotides: TGCGCCAGCAGCCAAAACACAGCGGACAGGGCAGCCTACGAGCAGTACTTC. Amino acids: CASSQNTADRAAYEQYF. This chain connects TRBV4-1 to TRBJ2-7; 8 nucleotides align to TRBD1. Germline V CDR1 and CDR2: MGHRA, YSYEKL. J lost 2 bases, V lost 2 bases, and 11 bases had no gene match. This CDR3 spans 17 amino acids.

The chain links TRBV24-1 to TRBJ1-1, with TRBD1 as a possible D gene (5 bases). V dropped 5 bases and J dropped 1 base, with 13 bases sitting between them. This CDR3 region has 15 residues. Germline V lookup: CDR1 KGHDR, CDR2 SFDVKD. CDR3 nucleotide sequence: TGTGCCACCAGTGGCTCGGGAGGGGCGAACACTGAAGCTTTCTTT. This gives the protein CATSGSGGANTEAFF.

V gene TRBV27 combines with J gene TRBJ2-7; 8 bases are shared with TRBD1. Germline V gene data show CDR1 as MNHEY and CDR2 as SMNVEV (reference sequence). V lost 5 bases, J lost 6 bases, and 12 bases stayed unmatched. The CDR3 is 15 amino acids. CDR3: CASSLTTDRATEQYF. The CDR3 DNA reads TGTGCCAGCAGTCTAACAACGGACAGGGCGACCGAGCAGTACTTC.

This clone occurred once. The rearrangement joins TRBV19 to TRBJ1-2; possible D gene TRBD1, 5 bases. The V and J ends lost 4 bases and 0 bases respectively, with 12 bases between them. Germline V gene sequence: CDR1 LNHDA, CDR2 SQIVND (reference sequence). This CDR3 spans 15 amino acids. CDR3 DNA: TGTGCCAGTAGTAGAGAGACAGCCCCTAACTATGGCTACACCTTC. Amino acid sequence: CASSRETAPNYGYTF. Supplemented by reference TRBV19 and TRBJ1-2, the full variable domain reads DGGITQSPKYLFRKEGQNVTLSCEQNLNHDAMYWYRQDPGQGLRLIYYSQIVNDFQKGDIAEGYSVSREKKESFPLTVTSAQKNPTAFYLCASSRETAPNYGYTFGSGTRLTVV.

This chain's CDR3 is CASSTTSGGAHLGETQYF. CDR3 DNA: TGTGCCAGCAGCACGACTAGCGGGGGGGCCCATTTAGGAGAGACCCAGTACTTC. J is TRBJ2-5 and V is TRBV5-6, with 14 bases matching TRBD2. CDR1 and CDR2 (germline): SGHDT, YYEEEE. Trimming cost V 4 bases and J 4 bases; bases outside gene matches: 12. The CDR3 totals 18 residues. Filled out from reference TRBV5-6 and TRBJ2-5, the complete variable domain reads DAGVTQSPTHLIKTRGQQVTLRCSPKSGHDTVSWYQQALGQGPQFIFQYYEEEERQRGNFPDRFSGHQFPNYSSELNVNALLLGDSALYLCASSTTSGGAHLGETQYFGPGTRLLVL.

The V gene is TRBV14, the J gene TRBJ2-5; 9 positions agree with TRBD2. The CDR3 is 14 amino acids. J was trimmed by 7 bases and V by 3 bases; bases with no gene match: 6. The germline V gene encodes CDR1 SGHDN and CDR2 FVKESK. CDR3 in DNA: TGTGCCAGCAGCCAGACTAGCGGTCTGGGGACCCAGTACTTC. It translates to CASSQTSGLGTQYF.

Many counts were recorded for this clone. The V call is TRBV28, the J call TRBJ1-6; tentatively, D is TRBD1 (5 bases). Germline V CDR1 and CDR2: MDHEN, SYDVKM. The V gene lost 6 bases and the J gene lost 9 bases, with 18 bases spanning the gap. This CDR3 is 15 amino acids long. The CDR3 DNA sequence: TGTGCCAGCAGCCCCAGCGGCGGCGGGGGTTCACCCCTCCACTTT. The encoded protein is CASSPSGGGGSPLHF.

J is TRBJ2-7 and V is TRBV30, with 7 bases fitting TRBD1. V lost 2 bases and J lost 4; bases outside the gene matches: 8. The length of the CDR3 is 14 residues. Looked up from germline, CDR1 is GTSNPN and CDR2 is SVGIG (reference sequence). CDR3 loop: CAWSLTAGGYEQYF. The CDR3 bases are TGTGCCTGGAGTCTGACGGCAGGGGGTTACGAGCAGTACTTC. The full variable domain, completed using reference TRBV30 and TRBJ2-7, is SQTIHQWPATLVQPVGSPLSLECTVEGTSNPNLYWYRQAAGRGLQLLFYSVGIGQISSEVPQNLSASRPQDRQFILSSKKLLLSDSGFYLCAWSLTAGGYEQYFGPGTRLTVT.

This chain links TRBV5-4 with TRBJ2-2; D unclear. This CDR3 has 15 residues. Germline assignment: CDR1 SGHNT and CDR2 YYREEE (reference sequence). Between the trimmed V and J ends, which lost 0 bases and 1 base, there was a span of 7 bases. Written as DNA, the CDR3 is TGTGCCAGCAGCTTGGACAATGGGAACACCGGGGAGCTGTTTTTT. Encoded protein: CASSLDNGNTGELFF.

The rearrangement uses TRBV7-3 and TRBJ2-1; 10 nucleotides align to TRBD1. The germline V gene encodes CDR1 SGHTA and CDR2 FQGTGA. After removal of 6 bases from V and 2 bases from J, the junction contained 7 bases not matched to a gene. The CDR3 spans 16 residues. CDR3 amino acids: CASRETGGSPYNEQFF. The CDR3 DNA is TGTGCCAGCAGAGAGACAGGGGGCTCGCCCTACAATGAGCAGTTCTTC.

V gene TRBV6-4 combines with J gene TRBJ2-1; 11 bases fit TRBD2. This CDR3 has 15 amino acids. After removal of 6 bases from V and 6 bases from J, the junction contained 7 bases not matched to a gene. Looked up from germline, CDR1 is MRHNA and CDR2 is SNTAGT. CDR3 nucleotides: TGTGCCAGCAGGCATAGCGGGGGGGCCAGCAATGAGCAGTTCTTC. It is translated as CASRHSGGASNEQFF.

This chain uses TRBV2 with TRBJ2-5; TRBD2 matches 15 bases. This CDR3 is 18 amino acids long. Germline V gene lookup returns CDR1 SNHLY and CDR2 FYNNEI. The J segment lost 1 base and the V segment lost 4 bases, leaving 7 bases of the junction unmatched. CDR3 residues: CASSAGLAGGRTQETQYF. The CDR3 DNA reads TGTGCCAGCAGTGCCGGACTAGCGGGGGGGCGGACCCAAGAGACCCAGTACTTC.

V is TRBV11-2 and J is TRBJ1-2; D is unresolved. From germline, CDR1 is SGHAT and CDR2 FQNNGV. This CDR3 has 14 amino acids. Trimming removed 7 bases from V and 8 bases from J, with 20 bases in between. The CDR3 DNA reads TGTGCCAGCACCTCTATGGTACTCCCGGAGGGCTACACCTTC. Encoded protein: CASTSMVLPEGYTF.

The chain joins TRBV6-5 to TRBJ2-3, with D possibly being TRBD1 (6 bases). Germline V CDR1 and CDR2: MNHEY, SVGAGI. V was shortened by 6 bases and J by 3 bases, with 10 bases between the two germline ends. The CDR3 spans 13 residues. The CDR3 DNA reads TGTGCCAGCAGCCTAGGGGGTACAGATACGCAGTATTTT. This codes for CASSLGGTDTQYF.

This chain joins TRBV28 and TRBJ2-3; 8 bases match TRBD2. Germline V gives CDR1 MDHEN, CDR2 SYDVKM. This CDR3 is 15 amino acids long. Trimming took 6 bases from V and 8 from J; bases not matched to a gene: 13. The CDR3 spells CASSFPGTRGPTQYF. CDR3 in DNA: TGTGCCAGCAGCTTCCCCGGGACTAGGGGCCCTACGCAGTATTTT. The full variable domain, its missing parts supplied by reference TRBV28 and TRBJ2-3, is DVKVTQSSRYLVKRTGEKVFLECVQDMDHENMFWYRQDPGLGLRLIYFSYDVKMKEKGDIPEGYSVSREKKERFSLILESASTNQTSMYLCASSFPGTRGPTQYFGPGTRLTVL.

The V call is TRBV5-1, the J call TRBJ2-1; 11 positions match TRBD2. This CDR3 is 15 amino acids long. CDR1 is SGHRS and CDR2 is YFSETQ in the germline V gene. Losses at the gene ends were 4 bases for V and 3 bases for J; bases not matched to a gene: 3. CDR3 sequence: CASSMGLADYNEQFF. CDR3 DNA sequence: TGCGCCAGCAGCATGGGACTAGCGGACTACAATGAGCAGTTCTTC.

V and J are TRBV27 and TRBJ2-7; D remains ambiguous. Germline values: CDR1 MNHEY, CDR2 SMNVEV (reference sequence). Trimming shortened V by 5 bases and J by 0 bases, and 11 bases separated the two germline ends. This CDR3 comprises 14 residues. The CDR3 region is CASSRRPSSYEQYF. The CDR3 DNA follows: TGTGCCAGCAGTCGTCGCCCTAGCTCCTACGAGCAGTACTTC.

The J gene is TRBJ1-4, the V gene TRBV4-1; tentatively, D is TRBD1 (6 bases). From germline, CDR1 is MGHRA and CDR2 YSYEKL. V lost 7 bases to trimming and J lost 3 bases, with 12 bases between them. CDR3 length equals 14 residues. The CDR3 coding sequence is TGCGCCAGCATGACGGACAGACCTAATGAAAAACTGTTTTTT. Its protein product is CASMTDRPNEKLFF.